Given below is one T cell receptor beta chain in context. This sample is drawn from a study of blood T cell repertoires in COVID-19. Original methodology: From reference gene primer amplification, estimates of nucleated cell counts were derived. Assay used: immunoSEQ multiplex PCR; TCRdb lists only in-frame clones, some missing. Clonal size and the V and J genes are those of that table, whereas D and trimming came from the DNA. This sample has some 97,000 clones, with about 90% found just once. What was sequenced was peripheral blood. This clonotype was sampled from a man aged 25 to 40 in a cohort sampled during active COVID-19.

CDR3 protein: CSVEDLADLSSTDTQYF. CDR3 coding DNA: TGCAGCGTTGAAGATCTAGCGGACCTATCTAGCACAGATACGCAGTATTTT. The genes are TRBV29-1 and TRBJ2-3, with TRBD2 identical over 7 bases. This CDR3 spans 17 amino acids. The V gene's germline CDR1 is SQVTM and CDR2 ANQGSEA. With V trimmed by 0 bases and J by 0 bases, 9 bases remained unmatched.